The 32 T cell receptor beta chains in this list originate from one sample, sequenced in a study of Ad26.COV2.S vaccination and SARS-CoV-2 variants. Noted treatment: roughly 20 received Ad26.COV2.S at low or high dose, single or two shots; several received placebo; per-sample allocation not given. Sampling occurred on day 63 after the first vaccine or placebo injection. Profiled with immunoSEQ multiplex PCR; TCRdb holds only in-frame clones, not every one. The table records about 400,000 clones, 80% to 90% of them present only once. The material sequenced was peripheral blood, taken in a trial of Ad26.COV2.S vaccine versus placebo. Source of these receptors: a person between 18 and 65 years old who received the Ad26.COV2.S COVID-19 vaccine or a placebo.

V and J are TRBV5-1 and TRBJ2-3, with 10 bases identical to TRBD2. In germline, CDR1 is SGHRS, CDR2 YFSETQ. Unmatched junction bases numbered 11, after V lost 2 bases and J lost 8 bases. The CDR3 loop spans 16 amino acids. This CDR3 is CASSLASGSGGGTQYF. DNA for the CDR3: TGCGCCAGCAGCTTAGCTAGCGGGAGTGGGGGCGGTACGCAGTATTTT.

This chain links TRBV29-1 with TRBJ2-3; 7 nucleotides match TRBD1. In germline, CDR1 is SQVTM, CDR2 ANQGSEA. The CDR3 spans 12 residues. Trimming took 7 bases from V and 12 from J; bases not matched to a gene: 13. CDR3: CSASPTGAPQYF. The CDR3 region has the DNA TGCAGCGCCTCTCCAACAGGGGCGCCTCAGTATTTT.

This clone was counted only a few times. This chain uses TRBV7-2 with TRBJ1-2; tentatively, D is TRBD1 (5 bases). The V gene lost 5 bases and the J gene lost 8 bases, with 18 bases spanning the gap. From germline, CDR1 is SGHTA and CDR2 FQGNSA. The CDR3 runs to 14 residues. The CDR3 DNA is TGTGCCAGCAGCCTCCATCCAGCAGGGAAAGGCTACACCTTC. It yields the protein CASSLHPAGKGYTF.

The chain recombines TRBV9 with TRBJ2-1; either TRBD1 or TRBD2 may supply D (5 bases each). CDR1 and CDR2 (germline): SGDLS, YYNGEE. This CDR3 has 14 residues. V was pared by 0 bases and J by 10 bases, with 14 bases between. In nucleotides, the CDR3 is TGTGCCAGCAGCGTAGGTGGGACCCCACTAGAGCAGTTCTTC. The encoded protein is CASSVGGTPLEQFF. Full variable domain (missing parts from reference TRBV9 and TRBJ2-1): DSGVTQTPKHLITATGQRVTLRCSPRSGDLSVYWYQQSLDQGLQFLIQYYNGEERAKGNILERFSAQQFPDLHSELNLSSLELGDSALYFCASSVGGTPLEQFFGPGTRLTVL.

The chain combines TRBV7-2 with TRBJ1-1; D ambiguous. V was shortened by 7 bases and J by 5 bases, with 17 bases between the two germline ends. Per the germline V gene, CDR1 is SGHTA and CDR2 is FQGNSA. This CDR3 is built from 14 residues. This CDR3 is CASIVVSGATEAFF. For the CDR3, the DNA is TGTGCCAGCATCGTCGTATCGGGAGCTACTGAAGCTTTCTTT.

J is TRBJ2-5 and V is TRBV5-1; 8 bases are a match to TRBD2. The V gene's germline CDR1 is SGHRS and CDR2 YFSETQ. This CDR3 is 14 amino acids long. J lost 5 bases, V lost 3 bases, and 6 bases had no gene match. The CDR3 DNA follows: TGCGCCAGCAGCTACCTGAGCGGGAGTGAGACCCAGTACTTC. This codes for CASSYLSGSETQYF.

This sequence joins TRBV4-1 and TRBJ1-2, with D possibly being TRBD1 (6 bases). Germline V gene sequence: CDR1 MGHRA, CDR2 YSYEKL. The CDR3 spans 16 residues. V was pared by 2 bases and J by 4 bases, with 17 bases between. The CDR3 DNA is TGCGCCAGCAGCCAACCGACAGGTGTGGGGGTCTATGGCTACACCTTC. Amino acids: CASSQPTGVGVYGYTF.

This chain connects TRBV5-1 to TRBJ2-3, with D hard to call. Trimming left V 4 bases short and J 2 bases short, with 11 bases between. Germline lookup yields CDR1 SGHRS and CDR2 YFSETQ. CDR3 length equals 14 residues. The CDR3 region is CASSLQLVTDTQYF. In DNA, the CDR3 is TGCGCCAGCAGCCTACAACTTGTCACAGATACGCAGTATTTT.

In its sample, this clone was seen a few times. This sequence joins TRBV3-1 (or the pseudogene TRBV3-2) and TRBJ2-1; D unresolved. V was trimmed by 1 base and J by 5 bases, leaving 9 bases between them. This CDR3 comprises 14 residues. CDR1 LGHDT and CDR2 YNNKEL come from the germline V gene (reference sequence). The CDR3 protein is CASSQAGRDNEQFF. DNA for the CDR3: TGTGCCAGCAGCCAAGCGGGCAGAGACAATGAGCAGTTCTTC.

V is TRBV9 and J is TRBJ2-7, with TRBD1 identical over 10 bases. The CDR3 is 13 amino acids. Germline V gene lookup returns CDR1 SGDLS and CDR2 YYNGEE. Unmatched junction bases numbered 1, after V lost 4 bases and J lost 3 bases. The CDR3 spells CASSRDRGYEQYF. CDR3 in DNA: TGTGCCAGCAGCCGGGACAGGGGCTACGAGCAGTACTTC.

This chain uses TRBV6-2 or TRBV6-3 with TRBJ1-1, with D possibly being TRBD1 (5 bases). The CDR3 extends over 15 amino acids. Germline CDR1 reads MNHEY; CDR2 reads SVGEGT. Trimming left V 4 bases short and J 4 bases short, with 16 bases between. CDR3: CASSLGRGRGTEAFF. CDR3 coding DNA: TGTGCCAGCAGTTTGGGACGGGGGAGGGGCACTGAAGCTTTCTTT.

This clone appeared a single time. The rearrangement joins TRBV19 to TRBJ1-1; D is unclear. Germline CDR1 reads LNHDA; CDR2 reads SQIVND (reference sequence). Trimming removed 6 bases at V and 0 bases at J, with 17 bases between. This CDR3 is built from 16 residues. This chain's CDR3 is CASRLLLNDMNTEAFF. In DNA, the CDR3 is TGTGCCAGTAGGTTGCTGTTGAATGATATGAACACTGAAGCTTTCTTT.

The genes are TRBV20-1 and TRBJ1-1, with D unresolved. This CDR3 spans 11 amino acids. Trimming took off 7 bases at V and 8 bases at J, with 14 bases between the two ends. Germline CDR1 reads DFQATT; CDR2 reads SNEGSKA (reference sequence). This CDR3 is CSGAVREEAFF. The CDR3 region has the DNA TGCAGTGGGGCAGTCCGGGAGGAAGCTTTCTTT.

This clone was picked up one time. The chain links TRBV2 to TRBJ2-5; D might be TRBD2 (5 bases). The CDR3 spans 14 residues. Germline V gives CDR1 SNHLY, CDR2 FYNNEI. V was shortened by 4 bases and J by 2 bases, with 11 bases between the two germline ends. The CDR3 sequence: CASSGPSGQETQYF. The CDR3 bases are TGTGCCAGCAGTGGGCCCTCGGGGCAAGAGACCCAGTACTTC.

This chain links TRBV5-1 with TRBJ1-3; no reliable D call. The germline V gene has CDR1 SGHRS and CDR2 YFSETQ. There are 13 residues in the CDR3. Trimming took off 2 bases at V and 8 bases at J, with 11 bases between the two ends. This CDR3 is CASSFEGKDTIYF. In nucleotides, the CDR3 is TGCGCCAGCAGCTTCGAAGGGAAGGACACCATATATTTT.

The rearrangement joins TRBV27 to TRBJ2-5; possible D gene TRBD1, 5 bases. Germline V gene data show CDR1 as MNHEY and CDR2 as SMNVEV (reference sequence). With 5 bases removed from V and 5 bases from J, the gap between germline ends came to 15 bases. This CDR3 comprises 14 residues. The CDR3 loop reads CASSPQGLSETQYF. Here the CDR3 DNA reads TGTGCCAGCAGTCCTCAGGGTTTAAGTGAGACCCAGTACTTC.

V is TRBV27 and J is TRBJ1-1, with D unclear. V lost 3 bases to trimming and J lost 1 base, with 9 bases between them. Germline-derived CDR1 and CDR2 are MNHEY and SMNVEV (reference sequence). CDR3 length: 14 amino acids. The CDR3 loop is CASSFPGGNTEAFF. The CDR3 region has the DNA TGTGCCAGCAGTTTTCCAGGAGGGAACACTGAAGCTTTCTTT.

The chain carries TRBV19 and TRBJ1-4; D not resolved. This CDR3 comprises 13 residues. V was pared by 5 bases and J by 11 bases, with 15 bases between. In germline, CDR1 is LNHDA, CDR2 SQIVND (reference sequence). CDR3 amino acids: CASSPDPRWKLFF. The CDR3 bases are TGTGCCAGTAGTCCGGACCCCCGGTGGAAACTGTTTTTT.

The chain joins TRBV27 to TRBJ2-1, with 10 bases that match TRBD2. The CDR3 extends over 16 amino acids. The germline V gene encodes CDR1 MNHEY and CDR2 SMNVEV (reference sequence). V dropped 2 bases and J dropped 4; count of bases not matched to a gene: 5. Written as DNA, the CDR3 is TGTGCCAGCAGTTTAAGTATGGGACTAGCGTACAATGAGCAGTTCTTC. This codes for CASSLSMGLAYNEQFF.

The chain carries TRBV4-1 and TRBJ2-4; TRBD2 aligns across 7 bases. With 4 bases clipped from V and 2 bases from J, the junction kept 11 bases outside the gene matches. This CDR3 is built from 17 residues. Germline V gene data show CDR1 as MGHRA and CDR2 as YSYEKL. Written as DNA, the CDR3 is TGCGCCAGCAGCCGACTTCCCGGCGGGGGACCCAAAAACATTCAGTACTTC. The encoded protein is CASSRLPGGGPKNIQYF.

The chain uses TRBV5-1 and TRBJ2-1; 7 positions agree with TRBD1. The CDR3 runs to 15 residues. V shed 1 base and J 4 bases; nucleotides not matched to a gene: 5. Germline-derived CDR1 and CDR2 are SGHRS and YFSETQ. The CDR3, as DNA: TGCGCCAGCAGCTTGAGGGACAGCCTATACAATGAGCAGTTCTTC. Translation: CASSLRDSLYNEQFF.

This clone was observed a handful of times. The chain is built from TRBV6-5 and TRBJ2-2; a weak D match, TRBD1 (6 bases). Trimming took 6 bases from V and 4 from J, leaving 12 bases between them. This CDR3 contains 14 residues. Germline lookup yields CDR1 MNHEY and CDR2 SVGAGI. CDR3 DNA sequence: TGTGCCAGCAGCTACGTACAGGGCACCGGGGAGCTGTTTTTT. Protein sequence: CASSYVQGTGELFF.

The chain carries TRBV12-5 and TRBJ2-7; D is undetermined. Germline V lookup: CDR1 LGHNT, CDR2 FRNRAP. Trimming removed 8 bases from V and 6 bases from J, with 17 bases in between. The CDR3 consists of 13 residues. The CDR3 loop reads CASRSGPSSEQYF. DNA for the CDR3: TGTGCTAGTAGATCGGGCCCCAGCTCCGAGCAGTACTTC.

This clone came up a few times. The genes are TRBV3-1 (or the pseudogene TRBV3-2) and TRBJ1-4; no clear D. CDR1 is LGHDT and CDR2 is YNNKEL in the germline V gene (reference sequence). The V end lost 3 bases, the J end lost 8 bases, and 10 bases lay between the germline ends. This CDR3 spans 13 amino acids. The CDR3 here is CASSQTQDEKLFF. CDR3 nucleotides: TGTGCCAGCAGCCAGACCCAAGACGAAAAACTGTTTTTT.

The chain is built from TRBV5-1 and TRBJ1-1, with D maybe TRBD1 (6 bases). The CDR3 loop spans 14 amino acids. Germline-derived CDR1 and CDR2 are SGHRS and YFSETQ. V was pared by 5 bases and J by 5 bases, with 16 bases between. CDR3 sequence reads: CASSLQGGGTEAFF. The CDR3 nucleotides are TGCGCCAGCAGTTTACAGGGAGGAGGGACTGAAGCTTTCTTT.

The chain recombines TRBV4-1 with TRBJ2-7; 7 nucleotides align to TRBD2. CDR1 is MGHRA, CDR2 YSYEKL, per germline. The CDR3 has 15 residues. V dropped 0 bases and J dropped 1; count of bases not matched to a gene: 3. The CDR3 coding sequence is TGCGCCAGCAGCCAAGAATCTAGCGGTTCCTACGAGCAGTACTTC. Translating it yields CASSQESSGSYEQYF.

The CDR3 reads CATSDSGLDSPDTQYF. The CDR3 region has the DNA TGTGCCACCAGTGATTCTGGATTGGATAGTCCAGATACGCAGTATTTT. The chain is built from TRBV24-1 and TRBJ2-3, with D unclear. There are 16 residues in the CDR3. From germline, CDR1 is KGHDR and CDR2 SFDVKD. Trimming took 2 bases from V and 4 from J, leaving 15 bases between them.

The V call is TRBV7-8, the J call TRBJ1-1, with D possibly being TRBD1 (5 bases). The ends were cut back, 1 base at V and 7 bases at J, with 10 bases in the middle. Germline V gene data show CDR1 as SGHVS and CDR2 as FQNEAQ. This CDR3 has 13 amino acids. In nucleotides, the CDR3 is TGTGCCAGCAGCTTAGGGACACGGATTGAAGCTTTCTTT. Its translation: CASSLGTRIEAFF.

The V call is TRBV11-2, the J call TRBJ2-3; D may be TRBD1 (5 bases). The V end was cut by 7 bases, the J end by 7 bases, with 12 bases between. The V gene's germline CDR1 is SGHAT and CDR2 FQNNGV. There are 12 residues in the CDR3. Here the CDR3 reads CASTSTAHTQYF. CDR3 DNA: TGTGCCAGCACCTCGACAGCCCATACGCAGTATTTT. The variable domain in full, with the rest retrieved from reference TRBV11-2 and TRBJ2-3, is EAGVAQSPRYKIIEKRQSVAFWCNPISGHATLYWYQQILGQGPKLLIQFQNNGVVDDSQLPKDRFSAERLKGVDSTLKIQPAKLEDSAVYLCASTSTAHTQYFGPGTRLTVL.

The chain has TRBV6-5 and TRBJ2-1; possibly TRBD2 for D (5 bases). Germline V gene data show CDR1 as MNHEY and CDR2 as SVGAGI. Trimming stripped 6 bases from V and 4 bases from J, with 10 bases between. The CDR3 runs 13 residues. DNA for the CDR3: TGTGCCAGCAGGAGGACTTTGTACAATGAGCAGTTCTTC. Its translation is CASRRTLYNEQFF.

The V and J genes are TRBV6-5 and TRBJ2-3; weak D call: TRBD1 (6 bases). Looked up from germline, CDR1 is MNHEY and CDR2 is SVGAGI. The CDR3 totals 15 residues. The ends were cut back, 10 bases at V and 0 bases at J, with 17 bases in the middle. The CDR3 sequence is CAIADSGTSTDTQYF. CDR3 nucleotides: TGTGCCATCGCGGACAGTGGCACTAGCACAGATACGCAGTATTTT.

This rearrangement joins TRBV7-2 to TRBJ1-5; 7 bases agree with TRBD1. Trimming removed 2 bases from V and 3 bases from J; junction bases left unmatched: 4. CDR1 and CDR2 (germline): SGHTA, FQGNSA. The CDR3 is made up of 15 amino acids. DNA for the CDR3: TGTGCCAGCAGCTTAATCAGGGGGTACAATCAGCCCCAGCATTTT. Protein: CASSLIRGYNQPQHF.